A selection of T cell receptor beta chains follows, all from one sample in a study of T cells of healthy individuals. TCRdb recomputed calls from the 5' RACE reads with MiXCR, one row per CDR3 protein. This table has approximately 58,000 distinct CDR3 sequences, approximately 14% appearing once. All receptors derive from a human donor in good health. Both conserved end residues are trimmed from each CDR3. Each record gives: V gene, J gene, CDR3 protein.

V: TRBV5-1; J: TRBJ1-1; CDR3: ASSSSGGGQDTEAF
V: TRBV4-3; J: TRBJ1-4; CDR3: ASSQDRQPNEKLF
V: TRBV23-1; J: TRBJ2-6; CDR3: ASSHMEIGNKHSGANVLT
V: TRBV7-8; J: TRBJ2-7; CDR3: ASSHSGLAGY
V: TRBV13; J: TRBJ2-2; CDR3: ASSIPGLAADTGELF
V: TRBV15; J: TRBJ2-5; CDR3: ATSREGRQGGTQY
V: TRBV5-5; J: TRBJ1-2; CDR3: ASSLEDRGYGYT
V: TRBV6-5; J: TRBJ2-7; CDR3: ASSTGQTYEQY
V: TRBV4-1; J: TRBJ2-7; CDR3: ASSQSGTDFYEQY
V: TRBV2; J: TRBJ1-4; CDR3: ASKMGQGGGKLF
V: TRBV7-2; J: TRBJ2-5; CDR3: ASSPVGTQY
V: TRBV29-1; J: TRBJ2-7; CDR3: SVAQPLYEQY
V: TRBV6-1; J: TRBJ1-2; CDR3: ASRGGTTNYGYT
V: TRBV30; J: TRBJ1-3; CDR3: AWSVSGSSSGNTIY
V: TRBV27; J: TRBJ2-7; CDR3: ASSSVGNYEQY
V: TRBV6-1; J: TRBJ1-1; CDR3: ASRDRDRGEAF
V: TRBV7-3; J: TRBJ2-3; CDR3: ASSLVAGGTDTQY
V: TRBV4-3; J: TRBJ2-3; CDR3: ASSQEASSGRWDATDTQY
V: TRBV20-1; J: TRBJ2-2; CDR3: SARDLSGRASGELF
V: TRBV29-1; J: TRBJ2-1; CDR3: SVDGRRRHNEQF
V: TRBV5-1; J: TRBJ1-5; CDR3: AGQQGTQPQH
V: TRBV29-1; J: TRBJ2-3; CDR3: SVASDEGADTQY
V: TRBV7-3; J: TRBJ2-1; CDR3: ASSRVPDTYNEQF
V: TRBV20-1; J: TRBJ2-3; CDR3: SAHRTSGKSRTDTQY
V: TRBV27; J: TRBJ1-6; CDR3: ASSVSQQGRHSPLH
V: TRBV5-1; J: TRBJ1-1; CDR3: ASSLSLGATNTEAF
V: TRBV10-3; J: TRBJ2-1; CDR3: AISAGLLDEQF
V: TRBV7-7; J: TRBJ2-7; CDR3: ASSASFTGGLTYEQY
V: TRBV12-3/TRBV12-4; J: TRBJ1-2; CDR3: ASSLEGTGPNYGYT
V: TRBV19; J: TRBJ2-1; CDR3: ASPAGGTSYNEQF
V: TRBV30; J: TRBJ2-3; CDR3: AWSRGEGTDTQY
V: TRBV12-5; J: TRBJ2-3; CDR3: ASGLSRLRGATDTQY
V: TRBV4-1; J: TRBJ1-3; CDR3: ASSQRLVNSGNTIY
V: TRBV4-3; J: TRBJ2-7; CDR3: ASSQGAGQSTYEQY
V: TRBV12-3/TRBV12-4; J: TRBJ1-1; CDR3: ASSTLDITEAF
V: TRBV4-3; J: TRBJ2-5; CDR3: ASSQGVRAGEETQY
V: TRBV19; J: TRBJ1-1; CDR3: ASTQPGMNTEAF
V: TRBV6-5; J: TRBJ2-7; CDR3: ASSYLGRED
V: TRBV3-1; J: TRBJ1-1; CDR3: ASSPAWGSTEAF
V: TRBV7-2; J: TRBJ1-1; CDR3: ASSARQLNTEAF
V: TRBV4-1; J: TRBJ2-3; CDR3: ASSQDRGADTQY
V: TRBV27; J: TRBJ1-1; CDR3: ASSLGGVLNTEAF
V: TRBV7-2; J: TRBJ1-5; CDR3: ASSLVSYQPQH